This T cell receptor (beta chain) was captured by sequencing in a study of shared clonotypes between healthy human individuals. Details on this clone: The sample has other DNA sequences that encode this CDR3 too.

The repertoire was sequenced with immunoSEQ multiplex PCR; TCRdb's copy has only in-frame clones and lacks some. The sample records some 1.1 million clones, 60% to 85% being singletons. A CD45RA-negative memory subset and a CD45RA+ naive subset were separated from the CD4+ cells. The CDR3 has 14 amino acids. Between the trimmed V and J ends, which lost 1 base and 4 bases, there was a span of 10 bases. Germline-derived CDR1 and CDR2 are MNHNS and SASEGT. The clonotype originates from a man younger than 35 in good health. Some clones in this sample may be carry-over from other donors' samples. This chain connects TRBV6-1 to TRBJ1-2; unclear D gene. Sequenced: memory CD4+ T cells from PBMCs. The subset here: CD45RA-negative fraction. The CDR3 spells CASSEGTGVYGYTF. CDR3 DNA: TGTGCCAGCAGTGAAGGTACCGGAGTCTATGGCTACACCTTC.